This TCR beta chain was identified during a study of shared clonotypes between healthy human individuals. Generated by immunoSEQ multiplex PCR, the TCRdb table keeps only in-frame clones and is missing some. The table lists some 2 million clones, roughly 94% of them singletons. Whole-study findings and limits: Despite large depth, rarefaction showed incomplete sorted-subset sequencing. The represented genetic and exposure-history diversity was limited by the small number of donors.

CD4+ cells yielded CD45RA+ naive and CD45RA-negative memory subsets. As regards this clone: The target antigen is unknown.

Material: naive CD4+ T cells sorted from blood. The subset denotes: CD45RA+ positively selected. The sequence was obtained from a man aged 18-30 years in good health.

In DNA, the CDR3 is TGCGCCAGCAGCTCACGGACAGGGAATAAGGCCGGGGAGCTGTTTTTT. Residues: CASSSRTGNKAGELFF. The V and J genes are TRBV5-1 and TRBJ2-2, with 8 bases matching TRBD1. This CDR3 spans 16 amino acids. Germline trimming cut 3 bases from V and 6 bases from J; bases unmatched to any gene: 10. In germline, CDR1 is SGHRS, CDR2 YFSETQ.